This TCR beta chain was captured by sequencing in a study of T-cell memory formation after mild COVID-19. Study details: TCR clusters were largely donor specific. Study outcomes and limitations: Contracting CD8+ clones were enriched in EMRA, CD4+ mainly in CM and EM. A balance of CD4 and CD8 characterized clones contracting day 15 to 85, whereas later expanders leaned CD4+.

TCRdb reprocessed the 5' RACE reads with MiXCR, giving one entry per CDR3 protein. The table records 250,000 to 350,000 distinct CDR3 sequences, 15% to 20% of them present only once. This clonotype was picked up a small number of times. What it recognizes is unknown. From germline, CDR1 is MNHNY and CDR2 SVGAGI (reference sequence). There are 11 residues in the CDR3. V was clipped by 5 bases and J by 7 bases; unmatched bases: 2. Material for sequencing was PBMCs or a T cell subset sorted from them (not recorded which). This chain uses TRBV6-6 with TRBJ2-7, with TRBD1 identical over 7 bases. This TCR derives from a man aged 18 to 29 who had mild COVID-19 (a few samples of this study predate the infection). Cell type and time point are not known. The CDR3 DNA is TGTGCCAGCAGTCCGGACAGGGAGCAGTACTTC. It specifies CASSPDREQYF.